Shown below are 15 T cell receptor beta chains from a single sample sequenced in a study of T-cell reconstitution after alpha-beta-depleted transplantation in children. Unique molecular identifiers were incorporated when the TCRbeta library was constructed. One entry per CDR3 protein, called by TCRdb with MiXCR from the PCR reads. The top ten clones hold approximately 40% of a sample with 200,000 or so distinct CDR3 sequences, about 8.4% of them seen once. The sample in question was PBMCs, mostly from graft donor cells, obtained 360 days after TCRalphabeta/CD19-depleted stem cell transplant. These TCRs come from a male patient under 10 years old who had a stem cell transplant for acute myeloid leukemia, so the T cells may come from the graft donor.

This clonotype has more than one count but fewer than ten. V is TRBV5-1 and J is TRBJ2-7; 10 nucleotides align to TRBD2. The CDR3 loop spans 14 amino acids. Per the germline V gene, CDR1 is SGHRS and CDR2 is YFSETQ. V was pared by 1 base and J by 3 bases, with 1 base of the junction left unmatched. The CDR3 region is CASSLPSGSYEQYF. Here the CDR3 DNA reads TGCGCCAGCAGCTTGCCTAGCGGGAGCTACGAGCAGTACTTC. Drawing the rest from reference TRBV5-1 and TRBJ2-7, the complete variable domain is KAGVTQTPRYLIKTRGQQVTLSCSPISGHRSVSWYQQTPGQGLQFLFEYFSETQRNKGNFPGRFSGRQFSNSRSEMNVSTLELGDSALYLCASSLPSGSYEQYFGPGTRLTVT.

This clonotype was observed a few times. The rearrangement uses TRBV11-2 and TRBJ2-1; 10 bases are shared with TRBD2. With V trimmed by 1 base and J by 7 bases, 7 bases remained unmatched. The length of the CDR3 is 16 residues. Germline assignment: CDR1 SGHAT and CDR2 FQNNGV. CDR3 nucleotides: TGTGCCAGCAGCTTAGCCGGGACTAGCGTCCGGAATGAGCAGTTCTTC. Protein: CASSLAGTSVRNEQFF.

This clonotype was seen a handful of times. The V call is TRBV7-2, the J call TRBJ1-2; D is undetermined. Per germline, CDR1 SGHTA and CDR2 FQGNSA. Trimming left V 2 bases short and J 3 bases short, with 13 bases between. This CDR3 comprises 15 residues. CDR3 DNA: TGTGCCAGCAGCTTAAGGCCGGGGAGGGACTATGGCTACACCTTC. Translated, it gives CASSLRPGRDYGYTF.

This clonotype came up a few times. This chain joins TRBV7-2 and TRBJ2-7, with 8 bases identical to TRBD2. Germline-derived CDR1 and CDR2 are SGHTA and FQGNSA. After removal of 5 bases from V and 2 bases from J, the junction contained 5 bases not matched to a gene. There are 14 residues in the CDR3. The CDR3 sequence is CASSTGTRPYEQYF. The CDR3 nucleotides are TGTGCCAGCAGCACCGGGACTAGGCCCTACGAGCAGTACTTC.

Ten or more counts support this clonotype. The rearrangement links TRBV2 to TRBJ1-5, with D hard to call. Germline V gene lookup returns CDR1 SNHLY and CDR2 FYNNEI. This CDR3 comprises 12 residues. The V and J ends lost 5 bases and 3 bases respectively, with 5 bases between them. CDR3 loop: CASSKVNQPQHF. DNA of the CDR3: TGTGCCAGCAGTAAGGTCAATCAGCCCCAGCATTTT.

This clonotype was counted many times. CDR3 nucleotide sequence: TGCAGTGCTAGTTCTGGCGGGCAGCCCCAGCATTTT. Its translation is CSASSGGQPQHF. The chain joins TRBV20-1 to TRBJ1-5; D not certain. From germline, CDR1 is DFQATT and CDR2 SNEGSKA (reference sequence). The CDR3 runs to 12 residues. Trimming cost V 3 bases and J 7 bases, with 10 bases left between them.

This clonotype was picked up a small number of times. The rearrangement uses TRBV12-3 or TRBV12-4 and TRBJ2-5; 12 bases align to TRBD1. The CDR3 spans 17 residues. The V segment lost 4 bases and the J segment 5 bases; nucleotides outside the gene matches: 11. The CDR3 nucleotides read TGTGCCAGCAGTTCTCTAGAACCGGGACAGGGGGCGGAGACCCAGTACTTC. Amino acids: CASSSLEPGQGAETQYF.

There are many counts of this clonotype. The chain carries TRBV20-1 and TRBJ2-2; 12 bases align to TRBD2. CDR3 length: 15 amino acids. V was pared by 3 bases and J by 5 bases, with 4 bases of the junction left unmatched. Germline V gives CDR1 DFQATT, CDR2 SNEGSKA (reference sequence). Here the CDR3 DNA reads TGCAGTGCTAGGGTGGGGACTAGCGGGACCGGGGAGCTGTTTTTT. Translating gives CSARVGTSGTGELFF.

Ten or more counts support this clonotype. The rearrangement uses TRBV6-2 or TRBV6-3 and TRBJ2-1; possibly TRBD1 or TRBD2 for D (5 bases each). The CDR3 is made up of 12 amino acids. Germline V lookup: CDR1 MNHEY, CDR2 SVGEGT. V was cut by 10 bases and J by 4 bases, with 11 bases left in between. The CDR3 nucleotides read TGTGCCACAGGGAGCGGATACAATGAGCAGTTCTTC. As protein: CATGSGYNEQFF.

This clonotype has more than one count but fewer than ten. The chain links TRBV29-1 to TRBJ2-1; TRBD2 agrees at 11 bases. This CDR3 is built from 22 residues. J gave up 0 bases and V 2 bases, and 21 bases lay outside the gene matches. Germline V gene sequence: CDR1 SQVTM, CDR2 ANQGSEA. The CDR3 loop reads CSVEPGTPASGRTPLSYNEQFF. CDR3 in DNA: TGCAGCGTTGAACCGGGGACCCCGGCTAGCGGGAGGACACCCCTCTCCTACAATGAGCAGTTCTTC.

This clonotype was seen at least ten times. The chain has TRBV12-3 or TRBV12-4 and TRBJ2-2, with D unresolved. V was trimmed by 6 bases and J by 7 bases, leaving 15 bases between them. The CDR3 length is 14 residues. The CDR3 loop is CASRPTQVGGELFF. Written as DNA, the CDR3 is TGTGCCAGCAGACCTACCCAGGTGGGCGGGGAGCTGTTTTTT.

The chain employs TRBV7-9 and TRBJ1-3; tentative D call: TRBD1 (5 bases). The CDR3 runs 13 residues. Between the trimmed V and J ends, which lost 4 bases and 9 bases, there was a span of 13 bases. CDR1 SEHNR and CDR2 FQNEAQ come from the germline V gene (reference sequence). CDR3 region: CASSSYLGGTIYF. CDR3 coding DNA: TGTGCCAGCAGCTCCTACTTGGGGGGCACCATATATTTT.

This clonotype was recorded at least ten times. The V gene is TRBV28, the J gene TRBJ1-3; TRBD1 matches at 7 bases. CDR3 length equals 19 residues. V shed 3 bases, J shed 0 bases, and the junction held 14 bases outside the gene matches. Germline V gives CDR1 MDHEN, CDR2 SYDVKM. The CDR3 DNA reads TGTGCCAGCAGTTTTCCGGCGCCAAACAGGGACAGCTCTGGAAACACCATATATTTT. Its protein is CASSFPAPNRDSSGNTIYF.

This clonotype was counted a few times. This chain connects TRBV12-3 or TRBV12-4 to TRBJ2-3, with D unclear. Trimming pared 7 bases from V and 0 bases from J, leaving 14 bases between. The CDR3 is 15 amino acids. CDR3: CASIPHSVSTDTQYF. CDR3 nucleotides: TGTGCCAGCATACCACACAGCGTTAGCACAGATACGCAGTATTTT.

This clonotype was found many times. The CDR3 reads CASSSWGYSYEQYF. In DNA, the CDR3 is TGTGCCAGCAGCTCCTGGGGGTATTCCTACGAGCAGTACTTC. The chain combines TRBV5-6 with TRBJ2-7; tentatively, D is TRBD1 or TRBD2 (5 bases each). V lost 3 bases to trimming and J lost 1 base, with 11 bases between them. The CDR3 covers 14 residues. CDR1 SGHDT and CDR2 YYEEEE come from the germline V gene.